The 14 T cell receptor beta chains below come from one sample, sequenced in a study of tumor-infiltrating lymphocytes in primary liver carcinoma. Total RNA and DNA came together from 20-30 mg of bulk tissue without cell sorting. Production of TCR beta cDNA used about 500 ng total RNA together with a constant-region primer. ARM-PCR, slightly modified, supplied the TCR beta libraries through three nested multiplex PCR rounds. TRBV1-TRBV30 forward primers and a C-beta reverse primer were used in the first two PCR rounds, which each ran for about 9 cycles. In TCRdb, the multiplex PCR reads were re-called with MiXCR into one record per CDR3 protein. The sample holds under 50,000 distinct CDR3 sequences; less than 85% are singletons and the top ten take roughly 27%. Sequencing was performed on liver tumor tissue from sampling region 5. This sample's subset: tumor region T5, tumor centre. These receptor sequences come from a man in his forties with primary liver carcinoma and hepatitis B virus infection.

This clonotype is termed medium-sized. The chain uses TRBV7-8 and TRBJ2-7, with 7 positions matching TRBD1. Germline trimming cut 8 bases from V and 3 bases from J; bases unmatched to any gene: 10. This CDR3 is built from 14 residues. The germline CDR1 and CDR2 sequences are SGHVS and FQNEAQ. CDR3: CASSTLTGYYEQYF. In DNA, the CDR3 is TGTGCCAGCTCAACTTTGACAGGGTACTACGAGCAGTACTTC.

This clonotype was picked up many times. V and J are TRBV10-2 and TRBJ2-1; 8 positions match TRBD2. V lost 6 bases to trimming and J lost 5 bases; unmatched junction nucleotides: 15. Germline CDR1 WSHSY, CDR2 SAAADI. The CDR3 has 17 amino acids. CDR3 sequence: CASREGASSGVNNEQFF. DNA for the CDR3: TGCGCCAGCAGGGAGGGAGCTAGTAGCGGGGTAAACAATGAGCAGTTCTTC.

The J gene is TRBJ1-1, the V gene TRBV9, with 7 bases matching TRBD1. Germline trimming cut 4 bases from V and 7 bases from J; bases unmatched to any gene: 13. The CDR3 is 15 residues long. From germline, CDR1 is SGDLS and CDR2 YYNGEE. The CDR3 DNA reads TGTGCCAGCAGCCAAGAGCTAGGGACAGTCTATGAAGCTTTCTTT. The encoded protein is CASSQELGTVYEAFF.

V gene TRBV29-1 combines with J gene TRBJ2-7; 9 nucleotides agree with TRBD2. CDR1 is SQVTM and CDR2 is ANQGSEA in the germline V gene. This CDR3 spans 14 amino acids. Trimming removed 5 bases from V and 8 bases from J; junction bases left unmatched: 13. In nucleotides, the CDR3 is TGCAGCGTTAGGGGAGGTAGCGGGAGTTACAAGCAGTACTTC. Translating it yields CSVRGGSGSYKQYF.

About this clonotype: It is unclear where the CDR3 begins or ends on the DNA, so no DNA is shown, and the CDR3 is as TCRdb lists it. The chain links TRBV6-5 to TRBJ2-6; no check of the table's D call, TRBD1, against the DNA was made. The length of the CDR3 is 18 amino acids, counting both ends. Germline V CDR1 and CDR2: MNHEY, SVGAGI. The CDR3 spells CASSLWTRLIAGANALTF.

Of note for this clonotype: One end of the junction fails to match germline, which may point to a read error. This sequence joins TRBV11-2 and TRBJ2-5; a weak D match, TRBD1 (6 bases). CDR1 and CDR2 from the germline V gene are SGHAT and FQNNGV. CDR3 length equals 17 residues. CDR3 coding DNA: TGTGCCAGCAGCTTAGTCAGTGGGGGCAGTCGACAAGAGACCCGGTACTTT. It translates to CASSLVSGGSRQETRYF.

Notes on this clonotype: This may arise from a read error, as a much more abundant clone is one base away. This sequence joins TRBV5-4 and TRBJ2-2, with 9 nucleotides matching TRBD1. This CDR3 comprises 16 residues. CDR1 is SGHNT and CDR2 is YYREEE in the germline V gene (reference sequence). The CDR3 DNA reads TGTACCAGCAGCCCCTCGGACAGGGGAGGAACCGGGGAGCTGTTTTTT. It specifies CTSSPSDRGGTGELFF.

The V call is TRBV4-1, the J call TRBJ2-7; 11 positions match TRBD2. CDR1 is MGHRA, CDR2 YSYEKL, per germline. The CDR3 has 16 amino acids. V lost 5 bases, J lost 7 bases, and 13 bases stayed unmatched. CDR3 loop: CASSVTSGTGSGEQYV. The CDR3 nucleotides read TGCGCCAGCAGCGTGACTAGCGGGACCGGCTCGGGGGAGCAGTACGTC.

This rearrangement joins TRBV6-1 to TRBJ1-2; D is undetermined. V lost 7 bases and J lost 3, with 18 bases in between. CDR1 is MNHNS and CDR2 is SASEGT in the germline V gene. The CDR3 covers 15 residues. The CDR3 sequence: CASIKAFQWDYGYTF. Here the CDR3 DNA reads TGTGCCAGCATCAAGGCCTTTCAGTGGGACTATGGCTACACCTTC.

Worth noting for this clonotype: At one end the junction does not follow the germline gene, possibly because of a read error. CDR3 sequence reads: CDICLTGRDGYTF. DNA of the CDR3: TGTGACATCTGCTTGACAGGTCGTGATGGCTACACCTTC. The V gene is TRBV10-3, the J gene TRBJ1-2; tentative D call: TRBD1 (6 bases). The germline V gene has CDR1 ENHRY and CDR2 SYGVKD. The CDR3 totals 13 residues.

Worth noting for this clonotype: Likely a read error: the CDR3 ends without its conserved phenylalanine or tryptophan. The chain employs TRBV11-2 and TRBJ2-3; 9 bases line up with TRBD2. The germline V gene has CDR1 SGHAT and CDR2 FQNNGV. This CDR3 comprises 16 residues. The CDR3 coding sequence is TGTGCCGGCAGCCCCCCGACTAGCGGCAGCATAGATACGCAGTATCTT. Translating gives CAGSPPTSGSIDTQYL.

This clonotype turned up a few times. Because it lacks the conserved phenylalanine or tryptophan at the end, this CDR3 is likely a read error. The chain has TRBV6-1 and TRBJ1-2; 7 bases agree with TRBD1. This CDR3 has 13 amino acids. Germline assignment: CDR1 MNHNS and CDR2 SASEGT. V was clipped by 5 bases and J by 7 bases; unmatched bases: 7. CDR3 DNA sequence: TGTGCCAGCAGTCAGGGGGGTGGATGTGGCTACACCCTC. Protein: CASSQGGGCGYTL.

The sample holds many counts of this clonotype. The chain employs TRBV5-1 and TRBJ1-1; TRBD1 agrees at 9 bases. Germline CDR1 and CDR2: SGHRS and YFSETQ. Trimming at V came to 3 bases and at J to 8 bases, leaving 5 bases not matched to a gene. The CDR3 length is 13 residues. This chain's CDR3 is CASSSDRGWEAFF. The DNA for the CDR3 is TGCGCCAGCAGCTCGGACAGGGGCTGGGAAGCTTTCTTT.

For this clonotype: Its ends do not fully match the called genes, so a read error is possible. The V and J genes are TRBV6-2 or TRBV6-3 and TRBJ2-6, with a possible D match to TRBD1 (5 bases). CDR3 size: 18 residues. Germline CDR1 MNHEY, CDR2 SVGEGT. The CDR3 bases are TGTGCCAGCAATGGGTGGGTCGACCCTGACTCTGGGGCCGACGTCCTGACTTTC. Its translation: CASNGWVDPDSGADVLTF.